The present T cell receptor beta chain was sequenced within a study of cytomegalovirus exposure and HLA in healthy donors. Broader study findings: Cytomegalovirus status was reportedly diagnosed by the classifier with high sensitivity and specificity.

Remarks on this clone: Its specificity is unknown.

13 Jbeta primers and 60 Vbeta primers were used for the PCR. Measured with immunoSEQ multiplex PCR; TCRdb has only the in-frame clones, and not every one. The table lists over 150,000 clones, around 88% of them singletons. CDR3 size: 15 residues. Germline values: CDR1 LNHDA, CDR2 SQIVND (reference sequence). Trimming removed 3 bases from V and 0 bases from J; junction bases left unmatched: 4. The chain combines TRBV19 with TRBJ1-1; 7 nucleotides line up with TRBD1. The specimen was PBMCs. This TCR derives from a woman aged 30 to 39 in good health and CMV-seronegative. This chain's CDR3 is CASSIGTAMNTEAFF. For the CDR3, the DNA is TGTGCCAGTAGTATTGGGACAGCCATGAACACTGAAGCTTTCTTT.